This TCR beta chain was captured by sequencing in a study of blood T cell repertoires in COVID-19. Study at large: Material from acute and convalescent COVID-19 was sourced from the United States, Italy and Spain. Nucleic acid was either cDNA or gDNA, and it came from T cells, B-cell-depleted T cells, or PBMCs.

For this clone: The same CDR3 is also encoded by other DNA sequences in this sample.

Germline CDR1 is SGHRS and CDR2 is YFSETQ. V shed 0 bases and J shed 4 bases, with 7 bases lying between them. CDR3 length: 13 residues. In the original analysis: The assay estimated nucleated cells by amplifying reference gene primers. Sequencing was performed with immunoSEQ multiplex PCR; in TCRdb, only in-frame clones are kept and a portion is missing. The V and J calls and the clone size are those of that table, but D and trimming were determined from the DNA. The sample includes about 240,000 clones, 80% to 90% seen only once; the top ten take about 4.5%. Specimen: peripheral blood. This clonotype originated in a woman in her seventies with acute or convalescent COVID-19. The V gene is TRBV5-1, the J gene TRBJ1-2; D might be TRBD1 (5 bases). Here the CDR3 DNA reads TGCGCCAGCAGCTTGGGGGGCTCCTATGGCTACACCTTC. Translating gives CASSLGGSYGYTF.